The 8 T cell receptor beta chains presented below share a single source sample, sequenced in a study of T-cell memory formation after mild COVID-19. MiXCR, run by TCRdb on the 5' RACE reads, gives a single entry per CDR3 protein. The sample includes about 180,000 distinct CDR3 sequences, 16% of them seen just once. The specimen sequenced was PBMCs or a T cell subset sorted from them (not recorded which). These receptors came from an adult woman who had mild COVID-19 (a few samples of this study predate the infection). Cell type and time point are not known.

The chain has TRBV3-1 and TRBJ2-7; the match to TRBD1 covers 7 bases. The junction had 8 bases not matched to a gene; V was cut back by 5 bases and J by 7 bases. From germline, CDR1 is LGHDT and CDR2 YNNKEL (reference sequence). The CDR3 sequence is 13 residues long. CDR3 coding DNA: TGTGCCAGCAGCAAGGGGGCACCCAGGGAGCAGTACTTC. Protein: CASSKGAPREQYF.

The chain's CDR3 is CACRGSTTGIYNSPLHF. The CDR3 DNA is TGTGCCTGCCGGGGATCTACGACAGGGATCTATAATTCACCCCTCCACTTT. This chain links TRBV16 with TRBJ1-6; 7 nucleotides agree with TRBD1. V trimming: 11 bases; J trimming: 3 bases; junction bases outside the gene matches: 16. The CDR3 sequence is 17 residues long. Germline loops: CDR1 KGHSY, CDR2 FQNENV.

The chain links TRBV29-1 to TRBJ2-5; no firm D call. The germline V gene has CDR1 SQVTM and CDR2 ANQGSEA. V was pared by 5 bases and J by 1 base, with 5 bases between. The CDR3 has 11 amino acids. CDR3 sequence (DNA): TGCAGCGTTTGGATCCAAGAGACCCAGTACTTC. Protein sequence: CSVWIQETQYF.

As regards this clonotype: One end of the junction is discordant with germline, which a read error may explain. The CDR3 sequence: CASSPKVDTGELIF. CDR3 in DNA: TGTGCCAGCAGCCCTAAAGTAGATACCGGGGAGCTGATTTTT. The chain combines TRBV11-2 with TRBJ2-2; TRBD2 might be the D (5 bases). The germline CDR1 and CDR2 sequences are SGHAT and FQNNGV. This CDR3 has 14 amino acids.

This clonotype was counted between two and nine times. The chain carries TRBV5-1 and TRBJ2-5; TRBD1 matches 8 bases. V lost 0 bases, J lost 4 bases, and 8 bases stayed unmatched. Germline V gene lookup returns CDR1 SGHRS and CDR2 YFSETQ. The CDR3 covers 16 residues. The CDR3 sequence: CASSLEVGRGPETQYF. The CDR3, as DNA: TGCGCCAGCAGCTTGGAGGTTGGCAGGGGGCCAGAGACCCAGTACTTC.

The chain combines TRBV6-2 or TRBV6-3 with TRBJ1-1; D gene uncertain. This CDR3 contains 14 residues. Germline lookup yields CDR1 MNHEY and CDR2 SVGEGT. V gave up 5 bases and J gave up 1 base, with 11 bases separating them. CDR3 protein: CASSPHIKNTEAFF. The CDR3 DNA reads as TGTGCCAGCAGTCCTCACATCAAGAACACTGAAGCTTTCTTT.

This clonotype was picked up many times. The V call is TRBV5-1, the J call TRBJ2-5; D remains unclear. CDR1 SGHRS and CDR2 YFSETQ come from the germline V gene. V was clipped by 3 bases and J by 5 bases, with 8 bases between them. The CDR3 is 12 amino acids. DNA of the CDR3: TGCGCCAGCAGCTCGCAAGGGGAGACCCAGTACTTC. This sequence encodes CASSSQGETQYF. The full variable domain, in which reference TRBV5-1 and TRBJ2-5 provide the parts outside the CDR3, is KAGVTQTPRYLIKTRGQQVTLSCSPISGHRSVSWYQQTPGQGLQFLFEYFSETQRNKGNFPGRFSGRQFSNSRSEMNVSTLELGDSALYLCASSSQGETQYFGPGTRLLVL.

This clonotype appeared a few times. This chain connects TRBV3-1 to TRBJ2-1; 9 positions match TRBD2. CDR1 and CDR2 from the germline V gene are LGHDT and YNNKEL (reference sequence). This CDR3 has 16 amino acids. Germline trimming cut 3 bases from V and 3 bases from J; bases unmatched to any gene: 6. The DNA of the CDR3 is TGTGCCAGCAGCCAGGGTAGCGGGAGAAGCTACAATGAGCAGTTCTTC. Protein sequence: CASSQGSGRSYNEQFF.